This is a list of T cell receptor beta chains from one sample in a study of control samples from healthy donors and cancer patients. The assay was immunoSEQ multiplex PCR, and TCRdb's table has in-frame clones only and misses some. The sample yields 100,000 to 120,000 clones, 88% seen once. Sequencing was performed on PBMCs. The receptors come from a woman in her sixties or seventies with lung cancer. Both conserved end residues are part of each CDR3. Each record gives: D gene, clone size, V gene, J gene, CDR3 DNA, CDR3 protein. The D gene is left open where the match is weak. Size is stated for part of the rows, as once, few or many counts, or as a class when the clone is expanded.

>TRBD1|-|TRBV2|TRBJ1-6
TGTGCCAGCAGCCCGGACAGGGGGCGGGCTGGCTCACCCCTCCACTTT
CASSPDRGRAGSPLHF
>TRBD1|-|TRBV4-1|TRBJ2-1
TGCGCCAGCAGCCAAGATCCGACAGGGACGAGCTCCTACAATGAGCAGTTCTTC
CASSQDPTGTSSYNEQFF
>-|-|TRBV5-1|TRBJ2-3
TGCGCCAGCAGCTTGGACGCATCTAGCACAGATACGCAGTATTTT
CASSLDASSTDTQYF
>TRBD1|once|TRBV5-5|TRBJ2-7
TGTGCCAGCAGCTTACAGGGGGCGCAAGTCTACGAGCAGTACTTC
CASSLQGAQVYEQYF
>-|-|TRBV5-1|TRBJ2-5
TGCGCCAGCAGCAAGGCTGGACAGCAGACTGAGACCCAGTACTTC
CASSKAGQQTETQYF
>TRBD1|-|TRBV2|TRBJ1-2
TGTGCCAGCAGGGACAGGGCAGGCTATGGCTACACCTTC
CASRDRAGYGYTF
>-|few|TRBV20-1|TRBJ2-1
TGCAGTGCGATGGACTACAATGAGCAGTTCTTC
CSAMDYNEQFF
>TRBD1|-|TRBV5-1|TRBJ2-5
TGCGCCAGCAGCCCGACAGGGGGTCAAGAGACCCAGTACTTC
CASSPTGGQETQYF
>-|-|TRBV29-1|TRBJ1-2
TGCAGCGTTGATTGGGGGGGCTACACCTTC
CSVDWGGYTF
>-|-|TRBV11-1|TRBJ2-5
TGTGCCACTTCCCTGGGGGAAATACAAGAGACCCAGTACTTC
CATSLGEIQETQYF
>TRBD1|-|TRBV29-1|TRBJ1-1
TGCAGCGTATCTCCCGGGACAGAGTGGGTACTTAACACTGAAGCTTTCTTT
CSVSPGTEWVLNTEAFF
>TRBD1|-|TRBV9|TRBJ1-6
TGTGCCAGCAGCGTAGAGATCAGAGGGTCGACAGGGGGATCACCCCTCCACTTT
CASSVEIRGSTGGSPLHF
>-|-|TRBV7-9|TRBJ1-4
TGTGCCAGCAGCTCCCGTGAAAAACTGTTTTTT
CASSSREKLFF
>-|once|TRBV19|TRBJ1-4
TGTGCCAGTAGTATAGGAACTCACAAAGAAAAACTGTTTTTT
CASSIGTHKEKLFF
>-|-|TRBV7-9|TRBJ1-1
TGTGCCAGCAGCTCCTCCGGGAGCACTGAAGCTTTCTTT
CASSSSGSTEAFF
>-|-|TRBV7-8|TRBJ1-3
TGTGCCAGCAGTAGACAGTTCTCTGGAAACACCATATATTTT
CASSRQFSGNTIYF
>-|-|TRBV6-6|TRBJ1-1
TGTGCCAGCCTCCCCTCTGAGCGGGCTGAAGCTTTCTTT
CASLPSERAEAFF
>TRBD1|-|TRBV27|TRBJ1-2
TGTGCCAGCAGAATGGACAGGGGGAGGGATGGCTACACCTTC
CASRMDRGRDGYTF
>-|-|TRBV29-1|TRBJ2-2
TGCAGCGTTGAAGTAGGGCGGACCGGGGAGCTGTTTTTT
CSVEVGRTGELFF
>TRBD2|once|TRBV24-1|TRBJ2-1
TGTGCCACCGGGAGGGCCGGTAGTGAGCAGTTCTTC
CATGRAGSEQFF
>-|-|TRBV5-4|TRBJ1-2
TGTGCCAGCGTAACCGACGGGTACTATGGCTACACCTTC
CASVTDGYYGYTF
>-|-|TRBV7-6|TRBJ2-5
TGTGCCAGCAGCTTAGCGGCGAGACAGAGTCAAGAGACCCAGTACTTC
CASSLAARQSQETQYF
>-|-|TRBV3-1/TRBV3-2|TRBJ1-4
TGTGCCAGCAGCCAATTCGGGGCAACTAATGAAAAACTGTTTTTT
CASSQFGATNEKLFF
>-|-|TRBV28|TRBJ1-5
TGTGCCAGCAGTTTAGACGTCGGCCTTAATCAGCCCCAGCATTTT
CASSLDVGLNQPQHF
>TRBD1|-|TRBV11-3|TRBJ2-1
TGTGCCAGCAGCAAACGACAGGGCCATGAGCAGTTCTTC
CASSKRQGHEQFF
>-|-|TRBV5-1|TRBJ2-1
TGCGCCAGCAGCTTGACGGAGAACAATGAGCAGTTCTTC
CASSLTENNEQFF
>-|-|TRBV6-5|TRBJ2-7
TGTGCCAGCAGTCATGAGGGGGGGATTGCCTACGAGCAGTACTTC
CASSHEGGIAYEQYF
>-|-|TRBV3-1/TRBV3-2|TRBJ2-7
TGTGCCAGCAGCCAAGCAAATTACGAGCAGTACTTC
CASSQANYEQYF
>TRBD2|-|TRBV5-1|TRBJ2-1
TGCGCCAGCAGCTTGGTGGGACTAGCGTCCTACAATGAGCAGTTCTTC
CASSLVGLASYNEQFF
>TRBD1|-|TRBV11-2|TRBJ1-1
TGTGCCAGCAGCTCCAGCACAGGGGACACTGAAGCTTTCTTT
CASSSSTGDTEAFF
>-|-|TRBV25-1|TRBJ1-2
TGTGCCAGCAGTGCCTCTAACTATGGCTACACCTTC
CASSASNYGYTF
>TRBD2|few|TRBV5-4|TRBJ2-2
TGTGCCAGCAGCCCTAATAGCGGGAGAGAGACCGGGGAGCTGTTTTTT
CASSPNSGRETGELFF
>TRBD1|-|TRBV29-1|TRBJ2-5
TGCAGCGCTAGGCAGGGGGTAAAGGAGACCCAGTACTTC
CSARQGVKETQYF
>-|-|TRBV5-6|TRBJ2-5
TGTGCCAGCAGCCTAGTGGGGGCGGAGGAGACCCAGTACTTC
CASSLVGAEETQYF
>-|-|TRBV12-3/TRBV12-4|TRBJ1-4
TGTGCCAGCAGGGGACCTAATGAAAAACTGTTTTTT
CASRGPNEKLFF
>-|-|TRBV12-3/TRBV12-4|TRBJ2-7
TGTGCCAGCAGTTTAGAAAGCTACTACGAGCAGTACTTC
CASSLESYYEQYF
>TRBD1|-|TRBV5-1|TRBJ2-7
TGCGCCAGCAGCTTTGACAGGGGCCCCTACGAGCAGTACTTC
CASSFDRGPYEQYF
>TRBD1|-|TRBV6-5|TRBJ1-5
TGTGCCAGCAGTTACGAACAGGGGGCCTCTAATCAGCCCCAGCATTTT
CASSYEQGASNQPQHF
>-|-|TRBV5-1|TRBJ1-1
TGCGCCAGCAGCGGAACACTGTTGAACACTGAAGCTTTCTTT
CASSGTLLNTEAFF
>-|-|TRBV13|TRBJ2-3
TGTGCCAGCAGCTTACCTAGCACAGATACGCAGTATTTT
CASSLPSTDTQYF
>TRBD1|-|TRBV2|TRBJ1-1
TGTGCCAGCAGCTTAGACAGGGTAAGGAACACTGAAGCTTTCTTT
CASSLDRVRNTEAFF
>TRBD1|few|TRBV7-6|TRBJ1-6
TGTGCCAGCAGCGCGGGACAGGCCCCCGACGGGTCACCCCTCCACTTT
CASSAGQAPDGSPLHF
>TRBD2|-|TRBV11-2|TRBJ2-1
TGTGCCAGCAGCTCCCTAGCGGGGTTCTACAATGAGCAGTTCTTC
CASSSLAGFYNEQFF